The rows below give T cell receptor beta chains drawn from one sample of a study of shared clonotypes between healthy human individuals. Clones were read by immunoSEQ multiplex PCR, and TCRdb kept only the in-frame ones, dropping some. In the table there are more than 550,000 clones, approximately 90% of which are singletons. The material sequenced was naive CD8+ T cells sorted from blood. These receptors all come from a man aged 25-45 years in good health. The CDR3 runs from the conserved cysteine through the conserved F or W. The D gene is left open where the match is weak. Clone size appears in some rows only: once, few, many, or a class for an expanded clone.

D: NA
J: TRBJ2-5
V: TRBV5-1
size: NA
DNA: TGCGCCAGCAGCTGGACCTATGGGGAGACCCAGTACTTC
CDR3: CASSWTYGETQYF

D: NA
J: TRBJ2-7
V: TRBV6-5
size: NA
DNA: TGTGCCAGCAGAAGGGGGGCAGACTCCTACGAGCAGTACTTC
CDR3: CASRRGADSYEQYF

D: NA
J: TRBJ2-5
V: TRBV7-9
size: once
DNA: TGTGCCAGCAGCCCGACTCGGGGGCCAAACCAAGAGACCCAGTACTTC
CDR3: CASSPTRGPNQETQYF

D: TRBD2
J: TRBJ2-1
V: TRBV2
size: NA
DNA: TGTGCCAGCAGGGCCCGGGCGGGAGGTCCACGTGAGCAGTTCTTC
CDR3: CASRARAGGPREQFF

D: TRBD2
J: TRBJ2-1
V: TRBV7-2
size: once
DNA: TGTGCCAGCAGCCATAGCGGGAGGGCCAAGTTCAATGAGCAGTTCTTC
CDR3: CASSHSGRAKFNEQFF

D: NA
J: TRBJ1-2
V: TRBV29-1
size: NA
DNA: TGCAGCGTTGCGGTGTCAGGGCGGGTTCTTGGCTACACCTTC
CDR3: CSVAVSGRVLGYTF

D: NA
J: TRBJ2-2
V: TRBV7-9
size: NA
DNA: TGTGCCAGCAGCCGCGGGAACCGGGAGCTGTTTTTT
CDR3: CASSRGNRELFF

D: NA
J: TRBJ1-1
V: TRBV6-6
size: NA
DNA: TGTGCCACCTTTGACAGAGGAGACACTGAAGCTTTCTTT
CDR3: CATFDRGDTEAFF

D: NA
J: TRBJ2-7
V: TRBV7-8
size: NA
DNA: TGTGCCAGCAGCCTCTCAAGGGGGACTTACGAGCAGTACTTC
CDR3: CASSLSRGTYEQYF

D: TRBD2
J: TRBJ2-7
V: TRBV27
size: NA
DNA: TGTGCCAGCAGCCCACGGGGCGGGAGACCTCCATGGTACGAGCAGTACTTC
CDR3: CASSPRGGRPPWYEQYF

D: NA
J: TRBJ1-5
V: TRBV9
size: NA
DNA: TGTGCCAGCAGCGTAGGCCAGAATAGCAATCAGCCCCAGCATTTT
CDR3: CASSVGQNSNQPQHF

D: NA
J: TRBJ2-1
V: TRBV4-1
size: NA
DNA: TGCGCCAGCAGGGAGGGCCTCAGCTCCTACAATGAGCAGTTCTTC
CDR3: CASREGLSSYNEQFF

D: NA
J: TRBJ2-7
V: TRBV4-3
size: NA
DNA: TGCGCCAGCAGCCAAGATATTAAGGGGAACGAGCAGTACTTC
CDR3: CASSQDIKGNEQYF

D: TRBD2
J: TRBJ2-7
V: TRBV14
size: NA
DNA: TGTGCCAGCAGCCATCGGAGCGGGAGATACGAGCAGTACTTC
CDR3: CASSHRSGRYEQYF

D: NA
J: TRBJ1-3
V: TRBV2
size: once
DNA: TGTGCCAGCAGTGCCGAGGGGAGCTCTGGAAACACCATATATTTT
CDR3: CASSAEGSSGNTIYF

D: NA
J: TRBJ2-7
V: TRBV7-9
size: NA
DNA: TGTGCCAGCACGTCAAGGGCCTACGAGCAGTACTTC
CDR3: CASTSRAYEQYF

D: NA
J: TRBJ2-3
V: TRBV19
size: NA
DNA: TGTGCCAGTAGATATGGGGGGGACAGAAGAACTACAGATACGCAGTATTTT
CDR3: CASRYGGDRRTTDTQYF

D: TRBD2
J: TRBJ2-7
V: TRBV5-1
size: NA
DNA: TGCGCCAGCAGCTTGGGGGGACTAGCGGAGAGCTCGGGGCCCTACGAGCAGTACTTC
CDR3: CASSLGGLAESSGPYEQYF

D: TRBD2
J: TRBJ2-3
V: TRBV7-2
size: NA
DNA: TGTGCCAGCAGCCCTACTAGCGAGATGAGCACAGATACGCAGTATTTT
CDR3: CASSPTSEMSTDTQYF

D: TRBD1
J: TRBJ2-7
V: TRBV28
size: NA
DNA: TGTGCCAGCAGTTTGTCGGACAGGGTTGACGAGCAGTACTTC
CDR3: CASSLSDRVDEQYF

D: TRBD1
J: TRBJ2-6
V: TRBV27
size: NA
DNA: TGTGCCAGCAGCGCCTCGCCACAGGGGGCGCTTGGGGCCAACGTCCTGACTTTC
CDR3: CASSASPQGALGANVLTF

D: TRBD2
J: TRBJ2-1
V: TRBV15
size: NA
DNA: TGTGCCACCAGCAAAAGCGCCGGGACTAACTACAATGAGCAGTTCTTC
CDR3: CATSKSAGTNYNEQFF

D: NA
J: TRBJ1-1
V: TRBV7-9
size: NA
DNA: TGTGCCAGCAGCTCCTCTGAGGGAACAAGAAAGAACACTGAAGCTTTCTTT
CDR3: CASSSSEGTRKNTEAFF

D: TRBD2
J: TRBJ2-3
V: TRBV2
size: NA
DNA: TGTGCCAGCACCCCGGCGGGTAGCGGGCTCCTCGCAGATACGCAGTATTTT
CDR3: CASTPAGSGLLADTQYF